This T cell receptor (beta chain) was sequenced during a study of cytomegalovirus exposure and HLA in healthy donors. Study-level information: Some 80 million unique TCR sequences came from HLA-typed donors in an early release. Notes on the study in general: Altogether, 160 or so TCR beta chains were recorded as cytomegalovirus-associated. A prior analysis recorded that most TCR beta V segments were productive about 87% or about 30% of the time. V- and J-gene trimming of TCR beta was linked (in a later analysis) to a missense DCLRE1C variant.

Worth noting for this clone: Its antigen is still unknown.

It was with 60 Vbeta and 13 Jbeta primers that the PCR ran. Profiled with immunoSEQ multiplex PCR; TCRdb holds only in-frame clones, not every one. Found here are around 150,000 clones, around 69% of them singletons; the top ten hold under 3.5%. Germline trimming cut 1 base from V and 5 bases from J; bases unmatched to any gene: 5. The CDR3 totals 14 residues. Per germline, CDR1 SGHDT and CDR2 YYEEEE. This sequence joins TRBV5-6 and TRBJ1-1, with 7 nucleotides matching TRBD1. This TCR was sampled from a woman under 40 in good health and CMV-seronegative. The sample was PBMCs. The CDR3 here is CASSLTGVRTEAFF. Written as DNA, the CDR3 is TGTGCCAGCAGCTTGACAGGGGTGAGGACTGAAGCTTTCTTT.